Following are 28 T cell receptor beta chains from one sample sequenced in a study of preoperative IRX-2 immunotherapy in early breast cancer. The table came from immunoSEQ multiplex PCR; TCRdb's copy has only in-frame clones and leaves some out. The sample lists around 38,000 clones, roughly 80% occurring once. Noted treatment: preoperative locoregional IRX-2 cytokine immunotherapy. The source was tumor tissue, collected after IRX-2 immunotherapy. The receptors were sampled from a human donor with breast cancer.

This clone was picked up one time. The gene calls are TRBV28 and TRBJ2-3; 10 bases line up with TRBD2. Germline trimming cut 5 bases from V and 1 base from J; bases unmatched to any gene: 3. The CDR3 length is 15 residues. Germline assignment: CDR1 MDHEN and CDR2 SYDVKM. The chain's CDR3 is CASSQTSGRTDTQYF. CDR3 bases: TGTGCCAGCAGTCAGACTAGCGGGCGCACAGATACGCAGTATTTT.

Regarding this clone: Relative to the germline gene, one junction end is altered; a read error may explain this. V gene TRBV15 combines with J gene TRBJ2-5, with TRBD1 matching over 12 bases. The CDR3 loop spans 16 amino acids. Germline V gene sequence: CDR1 LNHNV, CDR2 YYDKDF (reference sequence). As DNA, the CDR3 is TGTGTCACCAGCAGAGGGGACAGGGGGCGCGAGGAGACCCAGTACTTC. Protein: CVTSRGDRGREETQYF.

The chain carries TRBV27 and TRBJ1-4; no clear D. Per germline, CDR1 MNHEY and CDR2 SMNVEV (reference sequence). Trimming pared 9 bases from V and 3 bases from J, leaving 14 bases between. The CDR3 covers 14 residues. CDR3 nucleotides: TGTGCCAGTAAGGGTCTGGAGCCTAATGAAAAACTGTTTTTT. Translated: CASKGLEPNEKLFF.

This clone turned up a few times. The junction and the germline gene differ at one end; a read error may be behind it. The gene calls are TRBV5-1 and TRBJ2-5, with D uncertain. Germline values: CDR1 SGHRS, CDR2 YFSETQ. The CDR3 has 14 amino acids. The CDR3 DNA reads as TGCGCCAGCAGCTTCCCGGGCCACCAACAGACCCAGTACTTC. Its protein is CASSFPGHQQTQYF. Using reference TRBV5-1 and TRBJ2-5 for the parts outside the CDR3, the full variable domain is KAGVTQTPRYLIKTRGQQVTLSCSPISGHRSVSWYQQTPGQGLQFLFEYFSETQRNKGNFPGRFSGRQFSNSRSEMNVSTLELGDSALYLCASSFPGHQQTQYFGPGTRLLVL.

This clone appeared a few times. The chain links TRBV5-1 to TRBJ1-4; D not certain. CDR1 is SGHRS, CDR2 YFSETQ, per germline. This CDR3 is 15 amino acids long. V was trimmed by 1 base and J by 5 bases, leaving 12 bases between them. The CDR3 nucleotides read TGCGCCAGCAGCTTGACTTCCGTGAGCAATGAAAAACTGTTTTTT. Protein product: CASSLTSVSNEKLFF.

This chain uses TRBV7-6 with TRBJ1-4; D call uncertain. CDR3 length: 15 residues. The germline V and J ends were trimmed by 5 bases and 5 bases, with 15 bases remaining between them. Germline-derived CDR1 and CDR2 are SGHVS and FNYEAQ. The CDR3 bases are TGTGCCAGCAGCCTCACGGGTCTCGAGAATGAAAAACTGTTTTTT. Amino acid sequence: CASSLTGLENEKLFF.

V is TRBV7-8 and J is TRBJ1-2; the D gene is possibly TRBD1 (5 bases). V shed 4 bases and J shed 4 bases, with 10 bases lying between them. The length of the CDR3 is 13 residues. The V gene's germline CDR1 is SGHVS and CDR2 FQNEAQ. CDR3 amino acids: CASSYPGGYGYTF. The CDR3, as DNA: TGTGCCAGCAGCTATCCGGGGGGCTATGGCTACACCTTC.

This chain connects TRBV11-3 to TRBJ2-2; 9 positions agree with TRBD1. The CDR3 runs 18 residues. Germline loops: CDR1 SGHNT, CDR2 YENEEA. The J segment lost 4 bases and the V segment lost 3 bases, leaving 12 bases of the junction unmatched. CDR3 in DNA: TGTGCCAGCAGCTTGACTTACCGGGACAGGGTACTCACCGGGGAGCTGTTTTTT. It translates to CASSLTYRDRVLTGELFF.

This clone has just a few counts. The chain joins TRBV19 to TRBJ1-4; TRBD1 is a possible D gene (5 bases). The CDR3 is 14 residues long. V shed 3 bases and J shed 8 bases, with 13 bases lying between them. Germline V gene sequence: CDR1 LNHDA, CDR2 SQIVND (reference sequence). Written as DNA, the CDR3 is TGTGCCAGTAGTATGCGGGGGGTAGGAGAAAAACTGTTTTTT. It codes for CASSMRGVGEKLFF.

The chain recombines TRBV29-1 with TRBJ1-1; 7 bases line up with TRBD1. The CDR3 extends over 14 amino acids. Germline CDR1 is SQVTM and CDR2 is ANQGSEA. CDR3 in amino acids: CRTTGTEWDTEAFF. The CDR3, as DNA: TGCAGAACAACGGGGACAGAGTGGGACACTGAAGCTTTCTTT.

J is TRBJ2-2 and V is TRBV11-1, with a tentative D call TRBD1 (6 bases). The germline V gene encodes CDR1 SGHAT and CDR2 FQDESV (reference sequence). The V gene lost 7 bases and the J gene lost 0 bases, with 15 bases spanning the gap. The CDR3 extends over 16 amino acids. The CDR3 spells CASNHGQSANTGELFF. Here the CDR3 DNA reads TGTGCCAGCAATCATGGACAGAGCGCGAACACCGGGGAGCTGTTTTTT.

The V call is TRBV19, the J call TRBJ1-5; 8 nucleotides line up with TRBD1. Germline lookup yields CDR1 LNHDA and CDR2 SQIVND (reference sequence). Trimming cost V 9 bases and J 5 bases; bases outside gene matches: 9. The CDR3 loop spans 14 amino acids. Here the CDR3 reads CASGAGQVYQPQHF. In DNA form, the CDR3 reads TGTGCCAGCGGGGCGGGACAGGTATATCAGCCCCAGCATTTT.

The rearrangement uses TRBV6-8 and TRBJ2-3, with 9 positions matching TRBD2. Germline assignment: CDR1 MNHGY and CDR2 SAAAGT. This CDR3 contains 18 residues. The V gene end was trimmed by 6 bases and the J gene end by 2 bases; junction bases not matched to a gene: 15. CDR3 residues: CASRQFGASGTLTDTQYF. The CDR3, as DNA: TGTGCCAGCAGACAATTCGGGGCTAGCGGGACTCTCACAGATACGCAGTATTTT.

V and J are TRBV5-1 and TRBJ2-5; D may be TRBD2 (6 bases). Germline CDR1 reads SGHRS; CDR2 reads YFSETQ. Trimming stripped 4 bases from V and 5 bases from J, with 18 bases between. The CDR3 loop spans 15 amino acids. The CDR3 DNA sequence: TGCGCCAGCAGCCCGGAGGGGTCAGGGTGGGAGACCCAGTACTTC. It translates to CASSPEGSGWETQYF.

The genes are TRBV7-8 and TRBJ1-1; unclear D gene. Germline loops: CDR1 SGHVS, CDR2 FQNEAQ. This CDR3 is 13 amino acids long. V was clipped by 5 bases and J by 2 bases, with 9 bases between them. The CDR3 nucleotides are TGTGCCAGCAGCGAACAGAAAAACACTGAAGCTTTCTTT. Protein product: CASSEQKNTEAFF. The full variable domain, rest sourced from reference TRBV7-8 and TRBJ1-1, is GAGVSQSPRYKVAKRGQDVALRCDPISGHVSLFWYQQALGQGPEFLTYFQNEAQLDKSGLPSDRFFAERPEGSVSTLKIQRTQQEDSAVYLCASSEQKNTEAFFGQGTRLTVV.

This chain joins TRBV7-1 and TRBJ1-5, with TRBD1 as a possible D gene (5 bases). TRBV7-1 is given ORF status, its function remaining uncertain. V was trimmed by 7 bases and J by 7 bases, leaving 26 bases between them. CDR3 size: 17 residues. The CDR3 region is CASNLEGRAIGEQPQHF. The CDR3 coding sequence is TGTGCCAGCAACTTAGAGGGCCGGGCCATAGGGGAACAGCCCCAGCATTTT.

The V call is TRBV6-8, the J call TRBJ1-4; 8 bases line up with TRBD1. CDR3 length equals 15 residues. The germline gives CDR1 MNHGY, CDR2 SAAAGT. V was clipped by 2 bases and J by 6 bases; unmatched bases: 5. The CDR3 here is CASSYRTGFDEKLFF. The CDR3 nucleotides are TGTGCCAGCAGTTACAGGACAGGGTTTGATGAAAAACTGTTTTTT.

The genes are TRBV5-1 and TRBJ2-7; 14 bases fit TRBD2. Looked up from germline, CDR1 is SGHRS and CDR2 is YFSETQ. The CDR3 totals 16 residues. The trim removed 6 bases at V and 2 bases at J, leaving 7 bases unmatched. The DNA of the CDR3 is TGCGCCAGCACCAAGACTAGCGGGAGGGGGACCTACGAGCAGTACTTC. Its translation is CASTKTSGRGTYEQYF.

This clone was seen a few times. The chain links TRBV5-1 to TRBJ1-4; D is uncertain. Trimming removed 2 bases at V and 2 bases at J, with 7 bases between. CDR1 and CDR2 from the germline V gene are SGHRS and YFSETQ. The CDR3 runs to 14 residues. CDR3 loop: CASSFRATNEKLFF. DNA for the CDR3: TGCGCCAGCAGCTTCCGGGCGACTAATGAAAAACTGTTTTTT.

This clone was recorded only once. The V and J genes are TRBV28 and TRBJ1-1, with D perhaps matching TRBD1 (6 bases). The CDR3 contains 18 residues. Germline-derived CDR1 and CDR2 are MDHEN and SYDVKM. V was clipped by 2 bases and J by 1 base, with 20 bases between them. CDR3 DNA sequence: TGTGCCAGCAGTTTACGAGGGGGTGGGTCAGCTGAGAACACTGAAGCTTTCTTT. This encodes CASSLRGGGSAENTEAFF.

This clone showed up just once. This chain joins TRBV6-8 and TRBJ1-1; 7 bases map to TRBD1. The CDR3 is 14 residues long. J gave up 1 base and V 7 bases, and 6 bases lay outside the gene matches. CDR1 is MNHGY and CDR2 is SAAAGT in the germline V gene. The CDR3 loop is CASNQRTGNTEAFF. CDR3 DNA sequence: TGTGCCAGCAATCAGCGGACAGGGAACACTGAAGCTTTCTTT.

The chain employs TRBV30 and TRBJ2-7, with TRBD2 as a possible D gene (5 bases). The CDR3 has 13 residues. The V end was cut by 6 bases, the J end by 3 bases, with 15 bases between. CDR1 is GTSNPN and CDR2 is SVGIG in the germline V gene (reference sequence). CDR3: CACQPPGNYEQYF. The CDR3 nucleotides read TGTGCCTGCCAACCCCCGGGGAACTACGAGCAGTACTTC.

The rearrangement links TRBV19 to TRBJ2-5, with TRBD1 matching over 8 bases. Germline V gene sequence: CDR1 LNHDA, CDR2 SQIVND (reference sequence). V trimming: 4 bases; J trimming: 2 bases; junction bases outside the gene matches: 6. This CDR3 has 15 residues. The CDR3 DNA reads as TGTGCCAGTAGTACTAACAGGGGGTGGCAAGAGACCCAGTACTTC. Residues: CASSTNRGWQETQYF.

There are a few counts of this clone. J is TRBJ2-2 and V is TRBV10-2; 9 nucleotides match TRBD2. Germline CDR1 is WSHSY and CDR2 is SAAADI. The V segment lost 2 bases and the J segment 6 bases; nucleotides outside the gene matches: 4. The CDR3 runs 15 residues. CDR3 in DNA: TGCGCCAGCAGTGAGCAGCTAGCGGGACCCGGGGAGCTGTTTTTT. Translating gives CASSEQLAGPGELFF.

The rearrangement joins TRBV18 to TRBJ2-1; weak D call: TRBD2 (6 bases). The V end lost 2 bases, the J end lost 0 bases, and 8 bases lay between the germline ends. The length of the CDR3 is 15 residues. Germline CDR1 reads KGHSH; CDR2 reads LQKENI. CDR3 sequence reads: CASSPGGGSYNEQFF. CDR3 DNA sequence: TGTGCCAGCTCACCAGGGGGAGGCTCCTACAATGAGCAGTTCTTC.

V usage is TRBV6-1 and J usage is TRBJ2-7; 8 nucleotides match TRBD1. Trimming took 1 base from V and 0 from J; bases not matched to a gene: 5. The CDR3 consists of 16 residues. Looked up from germline, CDR1 is MNHNS and CDR2 is SASEGT. The chain's CDR3 is CASSEGDRLISYEQYF. As DNA, the CDR3 is TGTGCCAGCAGTGAAGGGGACAGGCTTATCTCCTACGAGCAGTACTTC.

The chain has TRBV18 and TRBJ1-1; possible D gene TRBD1, 6 bases. Germline assignment: CDR1 KGHSH and CDR2 LQKENI. This CDR3 has 14 residues. Trimming took 6 bases from V and 2 from J, leaving 13 bases between them. The CDR3 protein is CASSLDSRNTEAFF. In nucleotides, the CDR3 is TGTGCCAGCTCCTTGGACAGCCGAAACACTGAAGCTTTCTTT.

The chain is built from TRBV11-1 and TRBJ2-2, with a tentative D call TRBD1 (6 bases). Trimming removed 3 bases from V and 3 bases from J, with 11 bases in between. Germline-derived CDR1 and CDR2 are SGHAT and FQDESV (reference sequence). CDR3 length: 15 amino acids. CDR3 loop: CASSFMGADTGELFF. The CDR3 DNA is TGTGCCAGCAGCTTCATGGGGGCGGACACCGGGGAGCTGTTTTTT.